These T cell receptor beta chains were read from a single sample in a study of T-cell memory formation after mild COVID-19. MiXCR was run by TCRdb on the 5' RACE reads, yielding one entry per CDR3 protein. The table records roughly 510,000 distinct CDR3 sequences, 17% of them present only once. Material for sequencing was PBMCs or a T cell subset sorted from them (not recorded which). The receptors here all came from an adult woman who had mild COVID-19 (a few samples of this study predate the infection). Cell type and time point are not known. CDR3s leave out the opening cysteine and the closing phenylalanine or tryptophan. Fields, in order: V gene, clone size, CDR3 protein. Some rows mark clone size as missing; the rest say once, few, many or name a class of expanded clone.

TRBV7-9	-	ASSRLELRSDEQF
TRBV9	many	ASSSRDRGSYEQY
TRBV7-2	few	ASSLSSGRETQY
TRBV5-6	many	ASRIGGQGLTGELF
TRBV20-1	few	SARARLTYEQY
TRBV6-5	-	ASRLLVLGEFGNTIY
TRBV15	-	ATSRVGPEGELF
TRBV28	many	AWSTWDLAGGPDTQY
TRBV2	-	AGGSGQGAGELF
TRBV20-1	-	SASQGTGITEAF
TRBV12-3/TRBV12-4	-	ASSLARAYEQY
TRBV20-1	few	SARDQLGGTIYEQY
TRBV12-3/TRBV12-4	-	ASSSGPRDEKLF
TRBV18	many	ASSPPSRANEQF
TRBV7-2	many	ASSLLAGGSTDTQY
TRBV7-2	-	ASSLFMARGTGELF
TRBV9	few	ASSVVPGQEQF
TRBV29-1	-	SVALQDSYEQY
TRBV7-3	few	ASSLAPVGQGDYGYT
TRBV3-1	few	ASSQTAETQY
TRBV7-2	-	ASSLLGAGHEQF
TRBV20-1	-	SARARPPGRGRGEQF
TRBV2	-	ASTGQASNSPLH
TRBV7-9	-	ASSLGGFGGEAF
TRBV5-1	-	ASQLHGREKLF
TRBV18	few	ASSPTRSDTQY
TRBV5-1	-	ASSGRTGPDTQY
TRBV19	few	ASSAQRVTQY
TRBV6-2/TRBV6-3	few	ASSYQRQKSSYEQY
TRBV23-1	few	ASSPGLTSGANVLT
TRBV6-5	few	ASSPGTDLHYEQY
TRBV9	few	ASSVTSGGGETQY
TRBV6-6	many	ASSSVSSSYEQY
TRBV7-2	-	ASSLQSEGTYGYT
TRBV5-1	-	ASSSGTGGIDEQY
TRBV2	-	ASSTGSGSTDTQY
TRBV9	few	ASSVSAGTEAF
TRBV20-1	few	SAREYQETQY
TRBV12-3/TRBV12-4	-	ASSFTETQY
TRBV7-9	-	ASSLASASGRPY
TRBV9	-	ASSVGDYNSPLH
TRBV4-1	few	ASSHDQGTEQPQH
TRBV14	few	ASSPTQGTTQY
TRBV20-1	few	SASRDLGNSPLH
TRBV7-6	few	ASSLFIASPDTQY
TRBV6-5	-	ASSYSSGTGLRAF
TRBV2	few	ASKSGLPTDTQY
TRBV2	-	ASRAARAGYGYT
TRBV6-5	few	ASRTGAVSNQPQH
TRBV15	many	ATSTLVWNTGELF
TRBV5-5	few	ASSLGRAIMNTEAF
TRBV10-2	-	ASLRILSAPGTPDNEQF
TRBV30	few	AWSNRASYEQY
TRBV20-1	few	SARDLTSGTTDTQY
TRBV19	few	ASRRPGTVYGYT
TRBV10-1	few	ASSESGRSSYNEQF
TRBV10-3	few	AISESTRGGTYNEQF
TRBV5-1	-	ASSPDGTIGQPQH
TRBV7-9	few	ASSLESASGTREQF